The clone carrying this T cell receptor (beta chain) was detected a few times. The antigen is not known. This entry belongs to a study of T-cell memory formation after mild COVID-19. At the level of the study: Among the donors, TCR clusters were largely specific to each donor.

Study outcomes and limitations: Those CD4+ clones that contracted were mainly in CM and EM (CD8+ ones in EMRA). Contracting clones from day 15 to 85 showed balanced CD4/CD8; later expanders favored CD4+.

In TCRdb, the 5' RACE reads were re-called with MiXCR into one record per CDR3 protein. The profile shows some 310,000 distinct CDR3 sequences, roughly 20% of them singletons. This CDR3 spans 17 amino acids. Trimming cost V 5 bases and J 5 bases; bases outside gene matches: 14. Germline assignment: CDR1 DFQATT and CDR2 SNEGSKA (reference sequence). This clonotype was sampled from a man between 18 and 29 years old who had mild COVID-19 (a few samples of this study predate the infection). Cell type and time point are not known. This chain joins TRBV20-1 and TRBJ2-3; 12 nucleotides match TRBD2. Sample: PBMCs or a T cell subset sorted from them (not recorded which). The DNA for the CDR3 is TGCAGTGCTCCACTTCGATCTAGCGGGGGGGCGAGAGATACGCAGTATTTT. As protein: CSAPLRSSGGARDTQYF.